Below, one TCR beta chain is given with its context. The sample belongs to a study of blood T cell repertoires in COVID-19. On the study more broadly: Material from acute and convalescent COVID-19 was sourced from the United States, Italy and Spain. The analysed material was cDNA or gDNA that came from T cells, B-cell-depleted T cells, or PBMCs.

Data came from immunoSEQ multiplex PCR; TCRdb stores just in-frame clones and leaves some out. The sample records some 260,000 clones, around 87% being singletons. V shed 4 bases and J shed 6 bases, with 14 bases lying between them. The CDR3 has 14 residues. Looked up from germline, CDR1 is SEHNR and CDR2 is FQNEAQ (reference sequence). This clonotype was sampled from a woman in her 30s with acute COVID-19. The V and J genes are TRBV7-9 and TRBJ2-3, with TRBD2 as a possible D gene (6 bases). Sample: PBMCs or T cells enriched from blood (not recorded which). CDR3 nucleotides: TGTGCCAGCAGCTCACAGCTAGCGTGGGATACGCAGTATTTT. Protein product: CASSSQLAWDTQYF.